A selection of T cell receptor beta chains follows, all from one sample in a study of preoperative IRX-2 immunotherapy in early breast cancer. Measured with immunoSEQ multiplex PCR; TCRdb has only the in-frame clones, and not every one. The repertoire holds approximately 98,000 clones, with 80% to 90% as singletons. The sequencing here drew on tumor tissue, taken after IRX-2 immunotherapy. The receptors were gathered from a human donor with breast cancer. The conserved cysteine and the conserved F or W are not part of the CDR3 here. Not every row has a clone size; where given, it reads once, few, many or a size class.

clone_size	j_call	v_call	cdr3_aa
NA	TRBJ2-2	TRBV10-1	ATPAGSDTGELF
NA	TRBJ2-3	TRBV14	ASSQVIFDGEDTDTQY
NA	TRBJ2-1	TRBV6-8	ASTLLIGYNEQF
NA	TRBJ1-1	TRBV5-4	ASSGAPSAEAF
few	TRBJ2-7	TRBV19	ASGSSYEQY
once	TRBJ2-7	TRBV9	ASSLEVANEQY
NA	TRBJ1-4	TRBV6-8	ASSYFATNEKLF
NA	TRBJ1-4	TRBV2	ASSLSQGIGKLF
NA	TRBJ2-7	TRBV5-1	ASSTQGQGVNEQY
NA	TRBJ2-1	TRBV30	AWSGRAGDNEQF
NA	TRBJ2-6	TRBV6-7	ASSRGQGASGANVLT
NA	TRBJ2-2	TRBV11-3	ASSPGQEIDTGELF
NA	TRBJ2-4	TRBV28	ASETRAKNIQY
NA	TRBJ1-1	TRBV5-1	ASSRTGENTEAF
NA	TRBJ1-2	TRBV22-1	ASRGQGVEGYT
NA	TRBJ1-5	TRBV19	ASRRVREDQPQH